The 28 T cell receptor beta chains reported below all come from one sample, sequenced in a study of radiation and T cells in renal cell carcinoma (TCRdb year 2020). According to the study, the label for this sample's time point signals: baseline pretreatment blood. Sample treatment or condition, as interpreted from the label and publication: 15 Gy SBRT to primary tumor, nephrectomy 4 weeks later. Receptor libraries were prepared by the immunoSEQ multiplex PCR assay. Sourced from immuneACCESS, this table was stored by TCRdb with only in-frame sequences that have V and J called. A share of the clones is absent; for the studies checked, an unresolved V gene accounts for under half, and the remainder has no known explanation. The sample has some 150,000 clones on record, roughly 85% of them singletons. Around 21% of the sample lies in the top ten. Sequenced here: blood, sampled from a patient whose treatment included radiotherapy and nephrectomy. Receptors originate from a woman between 45 and 65 years old with renal cell carcinoma.

The chain uses TRBV5-1 and TRBJ2-6, with D uncertain. This CDR3 has 15 amino acids. Deletions cut 4 bases from V and 2 bases from J, with 10 bases between. Germline values: CDR1 SGHRS, CDR2 YFSETQ. CDR3: CASSQAETGANVLTF. CDR3 bases: TGCGCCAGCAGCCAAGCTGAAACTGGGGCCAACGTCCTGACTTTC.

The chain is built from TRBV10-1 and TRBJ1-1; TRBD1 might be the D (5 bases). The CDR3 is 14 amino acids. Per germline, CDR1 WNHNN and CDR2 SYGVQD (reference sequence). V was trimmed by 2 bases and J by 5 bases, leaving 12 bases between them. This CDR3 is CASSEAQEGTEAFF. The CDR3 DNA reads as TGCGCCAGCAGTGAGGCCCAGGAGGGGACTGAAGCTTTCTTT.

J is TRBJ2-1 and V is TRBV5-1; perhaps TRBD2 as D (6 bases). The CDR3 runs 13 residues. Trimming stripped 3 bases from V and 7 bases from J, with 11 bases between. The germline V gene encodes CDR1 SGHRS and CDR2 YFSETQ. CDR3 sequence reads: CASSSGLQNEQFF. The CDR3 DNA reads TGCGCCAGCAGCTCGGGACTCCAAAATGAGCAGTTCTTC.

The genes are TRBV5-6 and TRBJ1-1; possible D gene TRBD1, 5 bases. Germline V gene lookup returns CDR1 SGHDT and CDR2 YYEEEE. V was cut by 3 bases and J by 6 bases, with 18 bases left in between. This CDR3 is built from 15 residues. The CDR3 sequence: CASSYRRQSVPEAFF. CDR3 nucleotides: TGTGCCAGCAGCTACCGCCGACAGTCCGTTCCTGAAGCTTTCTTT.

J is TRBJ2-1 and V is TRBV6-5, with D possibly TRBD2 on 6 matching bases. The CDR3 is made up of 14 amino acids. Germline CDR1 and CDR2: MNHEY and SVGAGI. V dropped 4 bases and J dropped 7 bases, with 14 bases sitting between them. CDR3 bases: TGTGCCAGCAGTTTGGAGCGACGGGGGAATGAGCAGTTCTTC. It codes for CASSLERRGNEQFF.

V and J are TRBV4-3 and TRBJ1-1, with D perhaps matching TRBD1 (6 bases). Germline V CDR1 and CDR2: LGHNA, YSLEER. The CDR3 consists of 16 residues. The germline V and J ends were trimmed by 4 bases and 0 bases, with 15 bases remaining between them. CDR3 residues: CASSPAGGPLNTEAFF. The CDR3, as DNA: TGCGCCAGCAGCCCGGCGGGGGGCCCCTTGAACACTGAAGCTTTCTTT.

V gene TRBV7-2 combines with J gene TRBJ1-4, with D possibly matching TRBD1 (6 bases). Germline V CDR1 and CDR2: SGHTA, FQGNSA. V shed 1 base and J shed 4 bases, with 10 bases lying between them. This CDR3 is built from 15 residues. The CDR3 bases are TGTGCCAGCAGCTTAGTGGGGGGCCGTAATGAAAAACTGTTTTTT. Its translation: CASSLVGGRNEKLFF.

The rearrangement joins TRBV9 to TRBJ1-1, with D tentatively TRBD1 (5 bases). The germline CDR1 and CDR2 sequences are SGDLS and YYNGEE. CDR3 length: 15 residues. Trimming shortened V by 3 bases and J by 1 base, and 13 bases separated the two germline ends. The chain's CDR3 is CASSGGPRRNTEAFF. The CDR3 DNA reads as TGTGCCAGCAGCGGGGGCCCCAGAAGGAACACTGAAGCTTTCTTT.

This chain connects TRBV7-9 to TRBJ1-3; no definite D call. Germline V CDR1 and CDR2: SEHNR, FQNEAQ (reference sequence). This CDR3 has 14 residues. Trimming cost V 8 bases and J 0 bases, with 11 bases left between them. The CDR3 nucleotides read TGTGCCAGCGGTATGCTCGCCTCTGGAAACACCATATATTTT. It specifies CASGMLASGNTIYF.

This clone has only a few counts. The chain carries TRBV18 and TRBJ1-1; D possibly corresponds to TRBD1 (5 bases). Germline CDR1 KGHSH, CDR2 LQKENI. The CDR3 is 14 amino acids. Trimming removed 1 base at V and 3 bases at J, with 9 bases between. The CDR3 here is CASSPQVGDTEAFF. The CDR3 DNA follows: TGTGCCAGCTCACCACAGGTAGGGGACACTGAAGCTTTCTTT.

The rearrangement links TRBV6-5 to TRBJ2-2; no clear D gene. This CDR3 region has 13 residues. The V gene's germline CDR1 is MNHEY and CDR2 SVGAGI. V was clipped by 9 bases and J by 2 bases, with 10 bases between them. The DNA of the CDR3 is TGTGCCAGTTCCGGAGTCAACACCGGGGAGCTGTTTTTT. It encodes CASSGVNTGELFF.

This clone came up a few times. The V gene is TRBV6-1, the J gene TRBJ1-1; 8 nucleotides align to TRBD1. With V trimmed by 6 bases and J by 4 bases, 4 bases remained unmatched. In germline, CDR1 is MNHNS, CDR2 SASEGT. CDR3 length: 13 residues. CDR3 residues: CASRVDRATEAFF. In DNA form, the CDR3 reads TGTGCCAGCAGGGTGGACAGGGCCACTGAAGCTTTCTTT.

This chain uses TRBV6-1 with TRBJ2-1, with TRBD2 matching over 7 bases. Germline trimming cut 6 bases from V and 3 bases from J; bases unmatched to any gene: 5. CDR3 size: 14 residues. Germline CDR1 is MNHNS and CDR2 is SASEGT. CDR3 DNA: TGTGCCAGCAGGCTAGCGGAGATCTACAATGAGCAGTTCTTC. Translating it yields CASRLAEIYNEQFF.

The chain uses TRBV4-3 and TRBJ2-2, with TRBD2 matching 8 bases. CDR3 size: 19 residues. V was clipped by 0 bases and J by 1 base; unmatched bases: 10. CDR1 is LGHNA, CDR2 YSLEER, per germline. CDR3 in amino acids: CASSQDFGSGIGNTGELFF. The CDR3 DNA is TGCGCCAGCAGCCAAGATTTTGGTAGCGGGATAGGGAACACCGGGGAGCTGTTTTTT.

V is TRBV10-1 and J is TRBJ2-3; D may be TRBD2 (6 bases). Germline CDR1 is WNHNN and CDR2 is SYGVQD (reference sequence). Trimming pared 10 bases from V and 0 bases from J, leaving 17 bases between. The CDR3 covers 15 residues. The CDR3 loop is CATRSGDTSTDTQYF. For the CDR3, the DNA is TGCGCCACCAGATCGGGGGATACTAGCACAGATACGCAGTATTTT.

Only a few counts were recorded for this clone. The V gene is TRBV30, the J gene TRBJ1-1; the D is unclear. The CDR3 spans 12 residues. The V gene lost 4 bases and the J gene lost 1 base, with 7 bases spanning the gap. The V gene's germline CDR1 is GTSNPN and CDR2 SVGIG (reference sequence). CDR3 DNA: TGTGCCTGGAAGCAGACGAACACTGAAGCTTTCTTT. Translating gives CAWKQTNTEAFF.

V and J are TRBV7-2 and TRBJ2-1; D gene unclear. Germline assignment: CDR1 SGHTA and CDR2 FQGNSA. V was trimmed by 5 bases and J by 7 bases, leaving 9 bases between them. This CDR3 spans 12 amino acids. The CDR3 bases are TGTGCCAGCAGCCTGACTTCTAATGAGCAGTTCTTC. Translating gives CASSLTSNEQFF.

This chain links TRBV30 with TRBJ1-5; 8 bases are a match to TRBD1. Trimming cost V 2 bases and J 4 bases; bases outside gene matches: 4. The CDR3 spans 14 residues. CDR1 is GTSNPN and CDR2 is SVGIG in the germline V gene (reference sequence). The CDR3 here is CAWSSGQVNQPQHF. Written as DNA, the CDR3 is TGTGCCTGGAGTTCGGGACAGGTTAATCAGCCCCAGCATTTT.

In its sample, this clone was seen a few times. The V gene is TRBV25-1, the J gene TRBJ1-4, with D maybe TRBD1 (5 bases). Trimming cost V 6 bases and J 1 base, with 15 bases left between them. Germline V CDR1 and CDR2: MGHDK, SYGVNS. The CDR3 extends over 16 amino acids. Here the CDR3 reads CASRGTGGETNEKLFF. CDR3 nucleotides: TGTGCCAGCAGGGGGACGGGAGGTGAAACTAATGAAAAACTGTTTTTT.

The rearrangement joins TRBV6-6 to TRBJ1-2; 7 bases line up with TRBD1. Germline values: CDR1 MNHNY, CDR2 SVGAGI (reference sequence). V lost 0 bases, J lost 4 bases, and 5 bases stayed unmatched. CDR3 length equals 15 residues. In nucleotides, the CDR3 is TGTGCCAGCAGTTACTCAGGACAGGAGGTCTATGGCTACACCTTC. Translation gives CASSYSGQEVYGYTF.

This chain joins TRBV27 and TRBJ2-7; D is uncertain. Germline V gene lookup returns CDR1 MNHEY and CDR2 SMNVEV (reference sequence). The germline V and J ends were trimmed by 3 bases and 7 bases, with 16 bases remaining between them. CDR3 length: 14 amino acids. For the CDR3, the DNA is TGTGCCAGCAGTTTTGGTAGACCCGGTCGGGAGCAGTACTTC. This translates into CASSFGRPGREQYF.

The V call is TRBV6-5, the J call TRBJ1-1, with TRBD1 matching over 7 bases. Germline CDR1 and CDR2: MNHEY and SVGAGI. The CDR3 contains 14 residues. Germline trimming cut 6 bases from V and 1 base from J; bases unmatched to any gene: 5. CDR3 DNA: TGTGCCAGCAGCCGAGGACAGGAGAACACTGAAGCTTTCTTT. It translates to CASSRGQENTEAFF.

The chain carries TRBV15 and TRBJ2-2; D ambiguous. Trimming stripped 0 bases from V and 5 bases from J, with 13 bases between. The CDR3 has 16 amino acids. The germline gives CDR1 LNHNV, CDR2 YYDKDF (reference sequence). Here the CDR3 DNA reads TGTGCCACCAGCAGAGATAGCAGGACGCGGACCGGGGAGCTGTTTTTT. Amino acids: CATSRDSRTRTGELFF.

This clone was detected only a few times. The chain combines TRBV10-1 with TRBJ1-2; D uncertain. The CDR3 length is 13 residues. The V and J ends lost 3 bases and 4 bases respectively, with 9 bases between them. The germline gives CDR1 WNHNN, CDR2 SYGVQD (reference sequence). The CDR3 nucleotides are TGCGCCAGCAGTGATAACAGCTTCTATGGCTACACCTTC. Its translation: CASSDNSFYGYTF.

For the CDR3, the DNA is TGCGCCAGCAGCCCCCAGGGGGGCGGGAGATGGAGAAGTGATGGGGCCAACGTCCTGACTTTC. Translated, it gives CASSPQGGGRWRSDGANVLTF. The chain couples TRBV5-1 to TRBJ2-6; D possibly uses TRBD1 or TRBD2 (7 bases each). Germline assignment: CDR1 SGHRS and CDR2 YFSETQ. V dropped 4 bases and J dropped 3 bases, with 29 bases sitting between them. The CDR3 is made up of 21 amino acids.

The gene calls are TRBV7-9 and TRBJ2-3, with 7 nucleotides matching TRBD1. CDR1 is SEHNR, CDR2 FQNEAQ, per germline (reference sequence). The CDR3 is made up of 13 amino acids. The V segment lost 5 bases and the J segment 3 bases; nucleotides outside the gene matches: 2. The CDR3 bases are TGTGCCAGCAGCCTACAGGGGACAGATACGCAGTATTTT. Its translation: CASSLQGTDTQYF.

The chain uses TRBV30 and TRBJ1-3, with D possibly matching TRBD1 (5 bases). Germline V gene data show CDR1 as GTSNPN and CDR2 as SVGIG (reference sequence). The CDR3 contains 13 residues. Trimming left V 6 bases short and J 0 bases short, with 9 bases between. The CDR3 spells CACQRGSGNTIYF. The CDR3 DNA reads TGTGCCTGCCAGAGGGGCTCTGGAAACACCATATATTTT.

The chain uses TRBV4-3 and TRBJ2-2, with 7 bases lining up with TRBD2. Trimming took 1 base from V and 5 from J; bases not matched to a gene: 4. Germline V gives CDR1 LGHNA, CDR2 YSLEER. The CDR3 consists of 15 residues. CDR3 sequence: CASSQGAGKTGELFF. DNA for the CDR3: TGCGCCAGCAGCCAAGGAGCGGGAAAAACCGGGGAGCTGTTTTTT.